This passage covers 5 T cell receptor beta chains from one sample sequenced in a study of cytomegalovirus exposure and HLA in healthy donors. 13 Jbeta primers and 60 Vbeta primers were used for the PCR. Clones were read by immunoSEQ multiplex PCR, and TCRdb kept only the in-frame ones, dropping some. The sample lists around 140,000 clones; almost 85% were seen once. The sequencing sample was made of PBMCs. These receptors originate from a man under 40 in good health and CMV-seropositive.

This clone was seen a single time. The V and J genes are TRBV2 and TRBJ1-1; perhaps TRBD1 as D (6 bases). The CDR3 has 12 residues. Germline-derived CDR1 and CDR2 are SNHLY and FYNNEI. With 4 bases removed from V and 11 bases from J, the gap between germline ends came to 14 bases. CDR3 loop: CASSGGGRAAFF. CDR3 in DNA: TGTGCCAGCAGTGGAGGGGGAAGGGCGGCTTTCTTT.

The J gene is TRBJ1-4, the V gene TRBV7-6; 9 bases align to TRBD1. V shed 4 bases, J shed 4 bases, and the junction held 4 bases outside the gene matches. From germline, CDR1 is SGHVS and CDR2 FNYEAQ. The CDR3 loop spans 15 amino acids. CDR3 nucleotides: TGTGCCAGCAGCTCCCGGGACAGGGTTAATGAAAAACTGTTTTTT. Translating it yields CASSSRDRVNEKLFF.

The V call is TRBV7-9, the J call TRBJ2-3; TRBD1 aligns across 8 bases. The CDR3 sequence is 19 residues long. V was clipped by 1 base and J by 2 bases; unmatched bases: 14. Germline V gives CDR1 SEHNR, CDR2 FQNEAQ (reference sequence). CDR3 nucleotide sequence: TGTGCCAGCAGCTTAGGCATAAACGACAGGGGATACTACACAGATACGCAGTATTTT. As protein: CASSLGINDRGYYTDTQYF.

The chain recombines TRBV19 with TRBJ2-5, with 7 bases matching TRBD1. The J segment lost 7 bases and the V segment lost 5 bases, leaving 7 bases of the junction unmatched. The CDR3 is made up of 13 amino acids. The germline V gene has CDR1 LNHDA and CDR2 SQIVND (reference sequence). The CDR3 bases are TGTGCCAGTAGTCCCGACAGGGCTGGGACCCAGTACTTC. Its protein product is CASSPDRAGTQYF.

The V call is TRBV5-1, the J call TRBJ1-1; D is unresolved. The germline gives CDR1 SGHRS, CDR2 YFSETQ. The CDR3 spans 13 residues. The V end lost 0 bases, the J end lost 3 bases, and 6 bases lay between the germline ends. The CDR3 loop reads CASSLVPDTEAFF. As DNA, the CDR3 is TGCGCCAGCAGCTTGGTGCCAGACACTGAAGCTTTCTTT.